The present TCR beta chain was sequenced within a study of siplizumab effects on memory and regulatory T cells. The ends lost 2 bases at V and 1 base at J; junction bases unmatched: 4. The germline CDR1 and CDR2 sequences are LNHDA and SQIVND (reference sequence). This CDR3 region has 15 residues. The table came from immunoSEQ multiplex PCR; TCRdb's copy has only in-frame clones and leaves some out. The sample records around 100,000 clones, 75% to 95% being singletons. The genes are TRBV19 and TRBJ1-1, with 7 bases that match TRBD1. The source material was CD4+ T cells sorted from blood. This clonotype originated in a human donor in good health. The CDR3 coding sequence is TGTGCCAGTAGTATAAGGGCAGGGGGGAACACTGAAGCTTTCTTT. Its protein product is CASSIRAGGNTEAFF.